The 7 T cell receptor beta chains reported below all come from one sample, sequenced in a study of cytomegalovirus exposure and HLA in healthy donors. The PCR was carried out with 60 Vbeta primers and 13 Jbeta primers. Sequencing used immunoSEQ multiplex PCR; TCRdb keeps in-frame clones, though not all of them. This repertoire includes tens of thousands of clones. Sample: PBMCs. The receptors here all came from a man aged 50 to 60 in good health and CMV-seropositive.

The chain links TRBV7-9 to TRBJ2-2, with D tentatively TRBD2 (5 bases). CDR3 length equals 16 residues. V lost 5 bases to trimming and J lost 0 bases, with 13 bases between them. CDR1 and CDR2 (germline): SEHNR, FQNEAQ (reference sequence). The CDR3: CASSPEADPNTGELFF. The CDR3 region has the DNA TGTGCCAGCAGCCCGGAAGCGGACCCGAACACCGGGGAGCTGTTTTTT.

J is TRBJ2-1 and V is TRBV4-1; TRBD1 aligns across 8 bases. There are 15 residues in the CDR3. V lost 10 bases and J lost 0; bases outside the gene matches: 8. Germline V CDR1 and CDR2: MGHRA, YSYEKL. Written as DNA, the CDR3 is TGCGCCATCTCCCGGACAGGGAGCTCCTACAATGAGCAGTTCTTC. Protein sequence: CAISRTGSSYNEQFF.

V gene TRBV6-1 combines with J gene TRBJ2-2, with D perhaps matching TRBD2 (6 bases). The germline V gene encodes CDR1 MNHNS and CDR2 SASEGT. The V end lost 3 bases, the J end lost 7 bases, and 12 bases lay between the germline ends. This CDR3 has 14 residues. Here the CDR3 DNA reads TGTGCCAGCAGTGACCGGGAGTACAGCGGGGAGCTGTTTTTT. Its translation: CASSDREYSGELFF.

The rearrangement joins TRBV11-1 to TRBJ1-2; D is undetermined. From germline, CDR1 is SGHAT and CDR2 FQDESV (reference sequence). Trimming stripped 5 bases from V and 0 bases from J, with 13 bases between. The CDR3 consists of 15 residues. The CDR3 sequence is CASSPGAGANYGYTF. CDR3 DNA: TGTGCCAGCAGCCCGGGAGCGGGAGCTAACTATGGCTACACCTTC.

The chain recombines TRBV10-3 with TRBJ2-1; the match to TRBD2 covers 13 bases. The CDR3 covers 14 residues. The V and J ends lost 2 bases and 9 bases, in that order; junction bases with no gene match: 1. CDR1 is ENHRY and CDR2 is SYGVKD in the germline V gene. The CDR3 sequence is CAISERTSGSEQFF. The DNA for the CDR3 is TGTGCCATCAGTGAGCGGACTAGCGGGAGTGAGCAGTTCTTC.

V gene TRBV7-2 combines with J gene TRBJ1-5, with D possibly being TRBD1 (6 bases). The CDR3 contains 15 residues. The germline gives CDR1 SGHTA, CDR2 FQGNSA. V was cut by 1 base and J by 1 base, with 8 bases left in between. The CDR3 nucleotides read TGTGCCAGCAGCTTAGTCGGACAGAGCAATCAGCCCCAGCATTTT. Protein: CASSLVGQSNQPQHF.

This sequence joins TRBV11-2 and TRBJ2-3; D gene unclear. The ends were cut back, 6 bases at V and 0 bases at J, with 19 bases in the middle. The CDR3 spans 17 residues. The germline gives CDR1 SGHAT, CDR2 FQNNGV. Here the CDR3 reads CASSPRTPLRSTDTQYF. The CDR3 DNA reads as TGTGCCAGCAGTCCCCGAACCCCACTCCGTAGCACAGATACGCAGTATTTT.